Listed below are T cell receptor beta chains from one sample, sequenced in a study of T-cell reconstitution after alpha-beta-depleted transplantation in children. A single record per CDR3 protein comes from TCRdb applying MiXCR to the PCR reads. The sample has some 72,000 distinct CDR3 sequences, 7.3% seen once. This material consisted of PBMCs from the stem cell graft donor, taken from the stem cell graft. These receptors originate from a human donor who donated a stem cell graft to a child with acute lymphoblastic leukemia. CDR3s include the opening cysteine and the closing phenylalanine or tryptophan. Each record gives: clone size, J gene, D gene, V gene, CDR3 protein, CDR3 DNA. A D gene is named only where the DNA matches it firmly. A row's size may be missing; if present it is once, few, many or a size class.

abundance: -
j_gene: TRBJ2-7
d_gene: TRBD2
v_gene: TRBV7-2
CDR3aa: CASRTPGLAFYEQYF
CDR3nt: TGTGCCAGCAGGACGCCGGGACTAGCGTTCTACGAGCAGTACTTC

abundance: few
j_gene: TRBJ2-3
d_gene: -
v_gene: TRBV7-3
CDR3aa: CASSPPGWGRNTDTQYF
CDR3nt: TGTGCCAGCAGCCCGCCCGGTTGGGGGAGGAACACAGATACGCAGTATTTT

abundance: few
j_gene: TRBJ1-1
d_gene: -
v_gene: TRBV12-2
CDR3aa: CASRLGGGRVWTEAFF
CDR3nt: TGTGCAAGTCGCTTAGGGGGTGGCAGGGTCTGGACTGAAGCTTTCTTT

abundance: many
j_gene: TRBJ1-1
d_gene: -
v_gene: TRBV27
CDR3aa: CASSAMDTLNTEAFF
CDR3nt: TGTGCCAGCAGTGCCATGGACACCCTCAACACTGAAGCTTTCTTT

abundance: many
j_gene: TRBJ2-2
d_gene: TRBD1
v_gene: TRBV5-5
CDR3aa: CASSSDWTGWTGELFF
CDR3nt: TGTGCCAGCAGCTCGGACTGGACAGGGTGGACCGGGGAGCTGTTTTTT

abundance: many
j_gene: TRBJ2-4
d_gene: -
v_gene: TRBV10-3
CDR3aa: CAISDRGGNIQYF
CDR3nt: TGTGCCATCAGTGACAGGGGGGGAAACATTCAGTACTTC

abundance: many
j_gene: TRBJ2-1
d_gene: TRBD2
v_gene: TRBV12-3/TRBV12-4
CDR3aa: CASSRSGTSGATGQFF
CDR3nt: TGTGCCAGCAGTCGGTCCGGGACTAGCGGTGCAACGGGGCAGTTCTTC

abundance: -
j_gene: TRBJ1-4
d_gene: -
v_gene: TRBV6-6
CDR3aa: CASRAIGDEKLFF
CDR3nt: TGTGCCAGCAGAGCCATCGGGGATGAAAAACTGTTTTTT

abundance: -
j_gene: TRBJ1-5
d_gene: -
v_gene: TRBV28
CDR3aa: CACSFRGNQPQHF
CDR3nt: TGTGCCTGCAGTTTCAGGGGCAATCAGCCCCAGCATTTT

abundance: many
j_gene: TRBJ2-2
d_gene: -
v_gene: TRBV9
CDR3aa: CASSVAQGQFTGDLFF
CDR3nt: TGTGCCAGCAGCGTAGCTCAAGGACAGTTCACCGGGGATCTGTTTTTT

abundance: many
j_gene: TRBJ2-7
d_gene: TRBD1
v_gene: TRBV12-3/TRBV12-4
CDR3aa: CASTPGQGPYEQYF
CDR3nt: TGTGCCAGCACCCCGGGACAGGGACCCTACGAGCAGTACTTC

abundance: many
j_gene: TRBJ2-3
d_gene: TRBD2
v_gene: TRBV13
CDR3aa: CASSLERGGRKDTQYF
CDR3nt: TGTGCCAGCAGCTTAGAACGGGGGGGCCGAAAAGATACGCAGTATTTT

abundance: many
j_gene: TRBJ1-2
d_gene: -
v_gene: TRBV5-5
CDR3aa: CASSLSPDTNYGYTF
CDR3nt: TGTGCCAGCAGCTTGTCCCCGGACACTAACTATGGCTACACCTTC

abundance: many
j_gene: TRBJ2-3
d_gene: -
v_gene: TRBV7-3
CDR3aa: CASSLGVGGAGFTLGDTQYF
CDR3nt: TGTGCCAGCAGCTTGGGGGTAGGAGGGGCAGGATTTACCCTCGGAGATACGCAGTATTTT

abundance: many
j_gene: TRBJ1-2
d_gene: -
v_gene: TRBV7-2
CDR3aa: CASSLEGSGGYTF
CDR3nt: TGTGCCAGCAGCTTAGAAGGGTCGGGCGGCTACACCTTC

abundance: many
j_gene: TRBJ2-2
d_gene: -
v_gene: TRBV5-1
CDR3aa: CASRLVEDTGELFF
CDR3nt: TGCGCCAGCAGGCTCGTAGAGGACACCGGGGAGCTGTTTTTT

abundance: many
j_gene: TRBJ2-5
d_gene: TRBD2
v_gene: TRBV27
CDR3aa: CASSSPGREETQYF
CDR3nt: TGTGCCAGCAGCTCCCCAGGGAGGGAAGAGACCCAGTACTTC

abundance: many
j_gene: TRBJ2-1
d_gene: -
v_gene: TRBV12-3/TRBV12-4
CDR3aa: CASSLKSDNEQFF
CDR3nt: TGTGCCAGCAGTTTAAAATCTGACAATGAGCAGTTCTTC

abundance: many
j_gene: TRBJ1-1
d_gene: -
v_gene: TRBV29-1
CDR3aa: CSVHHPEAFF
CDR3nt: TGCAGCGTTCATCACCCTGAAGCTTTCTTT

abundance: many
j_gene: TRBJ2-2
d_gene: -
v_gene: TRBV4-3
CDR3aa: CASSQGLAGELFF
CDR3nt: TGCGCCAGCAGCCAAGGTTTAGCCGGGGAGCTGTTTTTT

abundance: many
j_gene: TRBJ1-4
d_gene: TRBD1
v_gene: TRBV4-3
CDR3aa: CASSYRDSPEKLFF
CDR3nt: TGCGCCAGCAGCTACCGGGACAGTCCCGAAAAACTGTTTTTT

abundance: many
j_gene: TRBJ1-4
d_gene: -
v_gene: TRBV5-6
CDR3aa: CASSFGSPGRREKLFF
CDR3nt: TGTGCCAGCAGCTTCGGAAGTCCGGGTCGGAGGGAAAAACTGTTTTTT

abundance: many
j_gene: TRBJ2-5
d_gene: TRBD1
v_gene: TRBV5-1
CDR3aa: CASRDRAVEETQYF
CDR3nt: TGCGCCAGCCGCGACAGGGCCGTGGAAGAGACCCAGTACTTC

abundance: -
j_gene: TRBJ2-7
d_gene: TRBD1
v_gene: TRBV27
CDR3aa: CSSSTGTGSYEQYF
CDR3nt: TGTTCCAGCAGTACCGGGACAGGGTCCTACGAGCAGTACTTC

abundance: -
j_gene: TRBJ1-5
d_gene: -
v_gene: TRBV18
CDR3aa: CASSPSGFNNQPQHF
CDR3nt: TGTGCCAGCTCACCTTCGGGGTTTAACAATCAGCCCCAGCATTTT

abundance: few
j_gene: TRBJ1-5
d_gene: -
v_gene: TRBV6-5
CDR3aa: CASSYPSGSNQPQHF
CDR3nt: TGTGCCAGCAGTTACCCCTCAGGGAGCAATCAGCCCCAGCATTTT

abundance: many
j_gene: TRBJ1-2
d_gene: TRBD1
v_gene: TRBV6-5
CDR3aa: CASSPSGTAYGYTF
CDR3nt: TGTGCCAGCAGTCCTTCCGGGACAGCCTATGGCTACACCTTC

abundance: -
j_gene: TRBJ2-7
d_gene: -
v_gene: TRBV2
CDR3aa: CASSRSISYEQYF
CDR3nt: TGTGCCAGCAGCCGCTCGATCTCCTACGAGCAGTACTTC

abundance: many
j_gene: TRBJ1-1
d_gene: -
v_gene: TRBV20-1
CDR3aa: CSARALDSDLTEAFF
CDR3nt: TGCAGTGCTAGAGCCTTGGACAGTGATCTCACTGAAGCTTTCTTT

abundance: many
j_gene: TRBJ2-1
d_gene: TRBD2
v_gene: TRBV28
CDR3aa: CASSLGGLADYNEQFF
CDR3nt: TGTGCCAGCAGTTTAGGGGGACTAGCCGACTACAATGAGCAGTTCTTC

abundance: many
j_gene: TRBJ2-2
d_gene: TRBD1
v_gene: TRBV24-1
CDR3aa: CATSDFAAGGTNTGELFF
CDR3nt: TGTGCCACCAGTGATTTCGCGGCAGGGGGAACAAACACCGGGGAGCTGTTTTTT

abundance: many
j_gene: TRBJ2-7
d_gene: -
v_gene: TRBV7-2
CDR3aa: CASSLASGSYEQYF
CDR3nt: TGTGCCAGCAGCTTAGCTTCCGGCTCCTACGAGCAGTACTTC

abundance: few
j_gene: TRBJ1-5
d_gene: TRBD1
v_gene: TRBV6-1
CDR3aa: CASNLPQGVGNQPQHF
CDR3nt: TGTGCCAGCAACCTACCACAGGGGGTTGGCAATCAGCCCCAGCATTTT

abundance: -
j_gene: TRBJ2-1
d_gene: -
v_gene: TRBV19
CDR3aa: CASSWTGAGNEQFF
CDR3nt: TGTGCCAGTAGCTGGACGGGAGCAGGGAATGAGCAGTTCTTC

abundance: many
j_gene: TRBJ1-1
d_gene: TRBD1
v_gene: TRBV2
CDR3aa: CASTRQGGDTEAFF
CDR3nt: TGTGCCAGCACCCGACAGGGTGGAGACACTGAAGCTTTCTTT

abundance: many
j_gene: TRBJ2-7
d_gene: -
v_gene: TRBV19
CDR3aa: CASPPRDNTEQYF
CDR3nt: TGTGCCAGCCCTCCAAGGGACAATACCGAGCAGTACTTC

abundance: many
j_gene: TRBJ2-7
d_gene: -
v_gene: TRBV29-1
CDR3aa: CSVAHGQYEQYF
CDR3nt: TGCAGCGTTGCTCACGGACAGTACGAGCAGTACTTC

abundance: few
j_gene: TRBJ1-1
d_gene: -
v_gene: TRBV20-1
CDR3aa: CSAAGIVVDTEAFF
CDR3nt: TGCAGTGCTGCCGGGATAGTAGTGGACACTGAAGCTTTCTTT

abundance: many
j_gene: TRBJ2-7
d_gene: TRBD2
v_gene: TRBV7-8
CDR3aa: CASSLASAGGTYEQYF
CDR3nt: TGTGCCAGCAGCTTAGCTTCAGCGGGAGGGACCTACGAGCAGTACTTC

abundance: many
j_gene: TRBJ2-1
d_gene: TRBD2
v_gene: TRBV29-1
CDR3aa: CSVATSGSGNEQFF
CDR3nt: TGCAGCGTTGCGACTAGCGGGAGTGGCAATGAGCAGTTCTTC

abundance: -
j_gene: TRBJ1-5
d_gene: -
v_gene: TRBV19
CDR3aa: CASSIGAEQPQHF
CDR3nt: TGTGCCAGTAGTATAGGGGCAGAGCAGCCCCAGCATTTT